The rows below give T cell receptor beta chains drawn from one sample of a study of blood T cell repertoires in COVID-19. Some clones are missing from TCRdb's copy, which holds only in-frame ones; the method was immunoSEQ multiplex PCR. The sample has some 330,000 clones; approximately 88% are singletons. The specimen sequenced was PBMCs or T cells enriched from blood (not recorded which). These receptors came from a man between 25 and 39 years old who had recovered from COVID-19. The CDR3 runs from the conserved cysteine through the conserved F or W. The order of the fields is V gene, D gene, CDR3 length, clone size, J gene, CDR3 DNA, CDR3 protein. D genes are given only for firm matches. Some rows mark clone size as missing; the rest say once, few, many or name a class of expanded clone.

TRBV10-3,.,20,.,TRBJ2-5,TGTGCCATCAGTGAGTCAACCGCCCCCGGGGGAGCCAAAGGGCAAGAGACCCAGTACTTC,CAISESTAPGGAKGQETQYF
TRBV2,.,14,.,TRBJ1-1,TGTGCCAGCAGTGACCCAGGGTTTGCCACTGAAGCTTTCTTT,CASSDPGFATEAFF
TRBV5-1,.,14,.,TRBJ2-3,TGCGCCAGCAGCCCCTCCCCTAGCGCAGATACGCAGTATTTT,CASSPSPSADTQYF
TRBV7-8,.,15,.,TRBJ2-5,TGTGCCAGCAGCTTAGGTGGGAGCTACTCTAGGGCATATTACTTC,CASSLGGSYSRAYYF
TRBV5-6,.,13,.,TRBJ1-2,TGTGCCAGCAGCGTCCAGGGAACCTATGGCTACACCTTC,CASSVQGTYGYTF
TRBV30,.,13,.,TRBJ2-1,TGTGCCTGGAGTGTAAAACCCGGCAATGAGCAGTTCTTC,CAWSVKPGNEQFF
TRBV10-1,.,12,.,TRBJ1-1,TGCGCCAGCAGCATAACTACGATAGGAGCTTTCTTT,CASSITTIGAFF
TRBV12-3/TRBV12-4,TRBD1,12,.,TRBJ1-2,TGTGCCGGCGGGACAGGGATATATGGCTACACCTTC,CAGGTGIYGYTF
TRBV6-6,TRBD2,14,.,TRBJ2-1,TGTGCCAGCAAACCGGGACTAGCGGGGCCCCAGCAGTTCTTC,CASKPGLAGPQQFF
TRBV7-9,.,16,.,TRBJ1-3,TGTGCCAGCAGCCGAACGCAAACAGGGTCTGGAAACACCATATATTTT,CASSRTQTGSGNTIYF
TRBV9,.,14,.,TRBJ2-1,TGTGCCAGCAGCGTAGGGACTACATACAATGAGCAGTTCTTC,CASSVGTTYNEQFF
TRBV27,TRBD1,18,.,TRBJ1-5,TGTGCCAGCAGTTATTACCCCCCTCGACAGGGTAGCAATCAGCCCCAGCATTTT,CASSYYPPRQGSNQPQHF
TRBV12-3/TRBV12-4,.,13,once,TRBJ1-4,TGTGCCAGCAGTTTCAGGGGTGGGGAAAAACTGTTTTTT,CASSFRGGEKLFF
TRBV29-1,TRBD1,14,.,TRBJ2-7,TGCAGCGTGGGGACAGGGGGGAACTCCTACGAGCAGTACTTC,CSVGTGGNSYEQYF
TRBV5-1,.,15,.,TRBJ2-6,TGCGCCAGCAGCTTGGGGGGGCCTGGGGCCAACGTCCTGACTTTC,CASSLGGPGANVLTF
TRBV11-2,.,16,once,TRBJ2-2,TGTGCCAGCAGCTTGACAAGGGACACGGCCACCGGGGAGCTGTTTTTT,CASSLTRDTATGELFF
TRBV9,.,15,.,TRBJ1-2,TGTGCCAGCAGCGTAGGAGTACAGGGTCGTAATGGCTACACCTTC,CASSVGVQGRNGYTF
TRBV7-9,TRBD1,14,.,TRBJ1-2,TGTGCCAGCAGCTTTGACAGGGGTGACTATGGCTACACCTTC,CASSFDRGDYGYTF
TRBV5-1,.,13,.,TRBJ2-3,TGCGCCAGCAGCTTAGAGGGCACAGATACGCAGTATTTT,CASSLEGTDTQYF
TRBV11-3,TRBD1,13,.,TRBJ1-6,TGTGCCAGCAGCTTGGGACAGAATTCACCCCTCCACTTT,CASSLGQNSPLHF